The 22 T cell receptor beta chains below come from one sample, sequenced in a study of blood T cells in healthy people across ages. A second PCR, run for roughly 7 to 11 cycles, used a sample-barcoded 5' primer plus a J-beta primer mix. TCRdb analysed the 5' RACE reads with MiXCR anew, one entry per CDR3 protein. The table records about 970,000 distinct CDR3 sequences, approximately 50% of them present only once. The sequenced material came from blood. These receptors were obtained from a woman aged 55-70 years in good health.

The chain uses TRBV28 and TRBJ2-3; perhaps TRBD2 as D (6 bases). This CDR3 is 12 amino acids long. Germline assignment: CDR1 MDHEN and CDR2 SYDVKM. V was shortened by 4 bases and J by 14 bases, with 16 bases between the two germline ends. CDR3 amino acids: CASSSPGLQGYF. The CDR3 DNA reads TGTGCCAGCAGTTCACCGGGACTCCAGGGGTATTTT.

V and J are TRBV20-1 and TRBJ2-3; 8 nucleotides match TRBD2. This CDR3 spans 14 amino acids. Germline values: CDR1 DFQATT, CDR2 SNEGSKA (reference sequence). V shed 6 bases and J 1 base; nucleotides not matched to a gene: 6. The CDR3 DNA reads as TGCAGTGCCCGGGCGACTAGCGGCACAGATACGCAGTATTTT. This gives the protein CSARATSGTDTQYF.

The chain is built from TRBV6-5 and TRBJ2-3; 9 positions match TRBD1. Germline CDR1 and CDR2: MNHEY and SVGAGI. With V trimmed by 5 bases and J by 5 bases, 5 bases remained unmatched. The CDR3 has 14 residues. CDR3 sequence reads: CASSRTGVQDTQYF. The CDR3 DNA follows: TGTGCCAGCAGTCGGACAGGGGTTCAAGATACGCAGTATTTT.

This clonotype was seen a handful of times. The V and J genes are TRBV3-1 and TRBJ2-1, with 14 bases matching TRBD2. The ends lost 2 bases at V and 6 bases at J; junction bases unmatched: 3. The CDR3 loop spans 16 amino acids. CDR1 is LGHDT and CDR2 is YNNKEL in the germline V gene (reference sequence). Here the CDR3 reads CASSQRGLAGVNEQFF. The CDR3 DNA reads as TGTGCCAGCAGCCAAAGGGGACTAGCGGGAGTCAATGAGCAGTTCTTC.

This clonotype came up a few times. The V call is TRBV5-1, the J call TRBJ1-2; TRBD1 matches 9 bases. J gave up 6 bases and V 4 bases, and 10 bases lay outside the gene matches. The V gene's germline CDR1 is SGHRS and CDR2 YFSETQ. The CDR3 runs 15 residues. The CDR3 sequence is CASSLTGDRANGYTF. The CDR3 region has the DNA TGCGCCAGCAGCCTCACCGGGGACAGGGCCAATGGCTACACCTTC.

The chain links TRBV28 to TRBJ2-7, with a weak D call TRBD1 (6 bases). Trimming removed 5 bases at V and 2 bases at J, with 13 bases between. The CDR3 loop spans 14 amino acids. From germline, CDR1 is MDHEN and CDR2 SYDVKM. CDR3 region: CASSAIRGPYEQYF. DNA of the CDR3: TGTGCCAGCAGTGCGATCAGGGGTCCCTACGAGCAGTACTTC.

The chain employs TRBV30 and TRBJ2-3, with 10 bases lining up with TRBD2. Germline CDR1 reads GTSNPN; CDR2 reads SVGIG (reference sequence). The CDR3 covers 15 residues. Trimming removed 2 bases from V and 4 bases from J; junction bases left unmatched: 6. The CDR3 DNA sequence: TGTGCCTGGAGTCGGCCTAGCGGGAGACCAGATACGCAGTATTTT. Protein product: CAWSRPSGRPDTQYF.

The V gene is TRBV13, the J gene TRBJ2-5; TRBD1 is a possible D gene (6 bases). Germline CDR1 and CDR2: PRHDT and FYEKMQ (reference sequence). The CDR3 totals 14 residues. Trimming left V 7 bases short and J 11 bases short, with 23 bases between. The CDR3 DNA is TGTGCCAGCAAACGGGACACCGACTACAATGAGCAGTACTTC. Its translation: CASKRDTDYNEQYF.

CDR3 in amino acids: CASSLGVAGSVYEQYF. DNA for the CDR3: TGTGCCAGCAGCTTAGGGGTAGCGGGATCCGTGTACGAGCAGTACTTC. The chain has TRBV7-9 and TRBJ2-7; 8 positions agree with TRBD2. V lost 1 base to trimming and J lost 4 bases; unmatched junction nucleotides: 9. Germline lookup yields CDR1 SEHNR and CDR2 FQNEAQ (reference sequence). The CDR3 is made up of 16 amino acids.

This clonotype has at least ten counts. The V and J genes are TRBV12-3 or TRBV12-4 and TRBJ2-7; D remains unclear. The V and J ends lost 0 bases and 0 bases respectively, with 6 bases between them. The CDR3 contains 14 residues. CDR3 residues: CASSLALSSYEQYF. Here the CDR3 DNA reads TGTGCCAGCAGTTTAGCGTTAAGCTCCTACGAGCAGTACTTC.

This clonotype turned up a few times. V gene TRBV28 combines with J gene TRBJ2-1; 13 bases line up with TRBD2. Unmatched junction bases numbered 16, after V lost 4 bases and J lost 7 bases. Germline CDR1 MDHEN, CDR2 SYDVKM. This CDR3 region has 19 residues. The CDR3 region has the DNA TGTGCCAGCAGTTCTTGGACTAGCGGGGGAGGGGCACCGGGGAATGAGCAGTTCTTC. This sequence encodes CASSSWTSGGGAPGNEQFF. Full variable domain (missing parts from reference TRBV28 and TRBJ2-1): DVKVTQSSRYLVKRTGEKVFLECVQDMDHENMFWYRQDPGLGLRLIYFSYDVKMKEKGDIPEGYSVSREKKERFSLILESASTNQTSMYLCASSSWTSGGGAPGNEQFFGPGTRLTVL.

This chain connects TRBV11-2 to TRBJ2-5, with D perhaps matching TRBD2 (5 bases). The tail of the sequence fits TRBJ2-7 better, so the J call may be wrong. The CDR3 contains 15 residues. Germline V gene data show CDR1 as SGHAT and CDR2 as FQNNGV. CDR3 DNA: TGTGCCAGCAGCTTAGTTCAACTAGATTCCTACGAGCAGTACTTC. Protein product: CASSLVQLDSYEQYF.

This chain joins TRBV28 and TRBJ2-7, with 16 bases matching TRBD2. The length of the CDR3 is 20 residues. With 4 bases clipped from V and 8 bases from J, the junction kept 20 bases outside the gene matches. Per the germline V gene, CDR1 is MDHEN and CDR2 is SYDVKM. The DNA for the CDR3 is TGTGCCAGCAGTTCGCCACTTTCGGGACTAGCGGGAGGGCCTCTCCACCAGCAGTACTTC. As protein: CASSSPLSGLAGGPLHQQYF.

The V gene is TRBV6-2 or TRBV6-3, the J gene TRBJ2-3, with TRBD2 identical over 11 bases. The CDR3 extends over 16 amino acids. Germline CDR1 and CDR2: MNHEY and SVGEGT. J was trimmed by 2 bases and V by 6 bases; bases with no gene match: 7. CDR3 in DNA: TGTGCCAGCAGACATCTAGCGGGAGGCCCCACAGATACGCAGTATTTT. Protein sequence: CASRHLAGGPTDTQYF.

The chain has TRBV7-2 and TRBJ2-6; possible D gene TRBD1, 6 bases. The CDR3 is made up of 16 amino acids. Trimming left V 5 bases short and J 0 bases short, with 11 bases between. Germline CDR1 reads SGHTA; CDR2 reads FQGNSA. The DNA of the CDR3 is TGTGCCAGCAGCCTTACAGGGAACTCTGGGGCCAACGTCCTGACTTTC. Translated: CASSLTGNSGANVLTF.

The V gene is TRBV30, the J gene TRBJ2-3; no clear D. CDR3 length: 12 residues. Germline CDR1 reads GTSNPN; CDR2 reads SVGIG (reference sequence). The V end lost 3 bases, the J end lost 2 bases, and 6 bases lay between the germline ends. The CDR3 sequence is CAWRSSTDTQYF. CDR3 nucleotide sequence: TGTGCCTGGAGGTCTTCCACAGATACGCAGTATTTT.

The genes are TRBV7-2 and TRBJ2-5, with a weak D call TRBD1 (6 bases). V was shortened by 5 bases and J by 0 bases, with 19 bases between the two germline ends. The CDR3 covers 17 residues. Germline V gene lookup returns CDR1 SGHTA and CDR2 FQGNSA. CDR3 in amino acids: CASSQGQGTRHQETQYF. The CDR3 region has the DNA TGTGCCAGCAGCCAGGGCCAGGGGACCCGCCACCAAGAGACCCAGTACTTC.

The genes are TRBV6-2 or TRBV6-3 and TRBJ2-1, with a possible D match to TRBD2 (6 bases). This CDR3 contains 15 residues. CDR1 MNHEY and CDR2 SVGEGT come from the germline V gene. V was pared by 8 bases and J by 9 bases, with 23 bases between. CDR3 sequence reads: CASRRSGRGGSEQFF. Here the CDR3 DNA reads TGTGCCAGCCGCCGCTCAGGGCGGGGAGGCTCTGAGCAGTTCTTC.

Comment on this clonotype: The limits of the CDR3 on the DNA are not certain, so only TCRdb's listed CDR3 is given. The V call is TRBV7-5, the J call TRBJ2-3. TRBV7-5 is a recognized pseudogene. The CDR3 sequence runs 15 residues, both termini included. CDR3 sequence: CISVSEAHNTDTQYF.

The rearrangement joins TRBV24-1 to TRBJ2-1, with a weak D call TRBD1 (5 bases). The CDR3 is 14 residues long. Germline-derived CDR1 and CDR2 are KGHDR and SFDVKD. Trimming took 1 base from V and 7 from J, leaving 10 bases between them. The CDR3 is CATSDFRGQNEQFF. DNA for the CDR3: TGTGCCACCAGTGATTTTAGGGGCCAAAATGAGCAGTTCTTC.

This clonotype appeared a few times. J is TRBJ2-5 and V is TRBV4-1, with D possibly matching TRBD1 (5 bases). CDR3 length equals 15 residues. Germline loops: CDR1 MGHRA, CDR2 YSYEKL. Trimming cost V 0 bases and J 5 bases, with 13 bases left between them. CDR3: CASSQDRRARETQYF. The CDR3 DNA reads as TGCGCCAGCAGCCAAGATCGCAGGGCTAGGGAGACCCAGTACTTC.

Written as DNA, the CDR3 is TGTGCCAGCAGTTCCGGACGGGCGCAGTTCTTC. Its translation: CASSSGRAQFF. The genes are TRBV28 and TRBJ2-1; D is unresolved. Germline CDR1 MDHEN, CDR2 SYDVKM. Deletions cut 4 bases from V and 12 bases from J, with 10 bases between. CDR3 length: 11 residues.